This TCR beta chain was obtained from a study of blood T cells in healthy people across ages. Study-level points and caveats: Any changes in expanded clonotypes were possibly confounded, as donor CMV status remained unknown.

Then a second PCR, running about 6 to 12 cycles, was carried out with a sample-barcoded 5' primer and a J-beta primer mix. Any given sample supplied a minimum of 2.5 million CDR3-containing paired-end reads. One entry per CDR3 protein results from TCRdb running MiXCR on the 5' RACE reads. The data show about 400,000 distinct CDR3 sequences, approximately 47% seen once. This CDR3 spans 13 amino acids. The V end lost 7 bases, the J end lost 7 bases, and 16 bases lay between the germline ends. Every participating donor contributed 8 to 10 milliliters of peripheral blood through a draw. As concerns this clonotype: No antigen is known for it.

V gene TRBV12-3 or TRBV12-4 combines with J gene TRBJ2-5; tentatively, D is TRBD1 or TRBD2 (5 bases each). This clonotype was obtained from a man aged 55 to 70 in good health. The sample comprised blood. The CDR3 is CASTIVEGRTQYF. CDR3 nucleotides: TGTGCCAGCACCATCGTAGAGGGGAGGACCCAGTACTTC.